Presented here are 21 T cell receptor beta chains from one specimen sequenced in a study of CD8+CD57+ T cells in acquired aplastic anemia. Genomic DNA was employed as the template in profiling TCR beta VDJ and CDR3. From the reads, TCRdb called clonotypes with MiXCR, one entry per CDR3 protein. Of 98,000 or so distinct CDR3 sequences in the sample, 50% to 65% were seen once. Sequenced input: sorted CD4+, CD8+, or CD8+CD57+ T cells (not recorded which) from PBMCs. Source of these receptors: a human donor in good health, serving as a control.

The rearrangement links TRBV30 to TRBJ1-4; 8 positions match TRBD1. J was trimmed by 8 bases and V by 5 bases; bases with no gene match: 7. Germline V gene sequence: CDR1 GTSNPN, CDR2 SVGIG (reference sequence). CDR3 length: 13 residues. CDR3 residues: CAWSTGGQEKLFF. For the CDR3, the DNA is TGTGCCTGGTCTACAGGGGGGCAAGAAAAACTGTTTTTT.

This clonotype turned up a few times. This sequence joins TRBV6-1 and TRBJ2-7; 9 bases are a match to TRBD1. With 6 bases clipped from V and 6 bases from J, the junction kept 15 bases outside the gene matches. CDR1 and CDR2 (germline): MNHNS, SASEGT. CDR3 length: 16 residues. Here the CDR3 DNA reads TGTGCCAGCAGCCTACAAACCGGGACAGGGAATCGCGAGCAGTACTTC. Protein sequence: CASSLQTGTGNREQYF.

The sample holds a few counts of this clonotype. The chain links TRBV6-2 or TRBV6-3 to TRBJ2-2; TRBD1 matches 7 bases. The CDR3 totals 14 residues. V trimming: 7 bases; J trimming: 1 base; junction bases outside the gene matches: 3. Germline CDR1 is MNHEY and CDR2 is SVGEGT. The CDR3: CASTGQVNTGELFF. DNA for the CDR3: TGTGCCAGCACTGGACAGGTGAACACCGGGGAGCTGTTTTTT.

The genes are TRBV20-1 and TRBJ2-5; 9 bases map to TRBD1. Unmatched junction bases numbered 4, after V lost 3 bases and J lost 2 bases. The CDR3 is 14 amino acids. Germline CDR1 is DFQATT and CDR2 is SNEGSKA (reference sequence). CDR3 nucleotide sequence: TGCAGTGCTAGCTCGGGACAGGGTCAAGAGACCCAGTACTTC. It is translated as CSASSGQGQETQYF.

This clonotype is a singleton in its sample. The chain combines TRBV19 with TRBJ1-2; D may be TRBD1 (6 bases). The CDR3 covers 14 residues. The germline gives CDR1 LNHDA, CDR2 SQIVND (reference sequence). Deletions cut 4 bases from V and 4 bases from J, with 13 bases between. CDR3 sequence reads: CASSKSGDSYGYTF. In DNA, the CDR3 is TGTGCCAGTAGTAAATCAGGGGATAGCTATGGCTACACCTTC.

This chain joins TRBV9 and TRBJ1-2; D uncertain. The CDR3 runs 9 residues. Germline CDR1 reads SGDLS; CDR2 reads YYNGEE. Trimming took 4 bases from V and 5 from J, leaving 0 bases between them. CDR3 sequence: CASSYGYTF. For the CDR3, the DNA is TGTGCCAGCAGCTATGGCTACACCTTC.

The rearrangement joins TRBV7-2 to TRBJ1-2; D perhaps matches TRBD1 (5 bases). The CDR3 extends over 14 amino acids. Germline CDR1 reads SGHTA; CDR2 reads FQGNSA. V lost 5 bases, J lost 5 bases, and 15 bases lay in between. The CDR3 nucleotides are TGTGCCAGCAGCCAGGACCAGGGCCGGTATGGCTACACCTTC. Protein product: CASSQDQGRYGYTF.

This clonotype has a count of ten or more. The chain has TRBV19 and TRBJ2-3; 8 positions match TRBD1. This CDR3 spans 15 amino acids. Germline V lookup: CDR1 LNHDA, CDR2 SQIVND (reference sequence). Trimming removed 4 bases from V and 3 bases from J; junction bases left unmatched: 6. This CDR3 reads CASSTSDRGTDTQYF. The CDR3 coding sequence is TGTGCCAGTAGTACCTCCGACAGGGGTACAGATACGCAGTATTTT.

The gene calls are TRBV4-3 and TRBJ2-7, with D uncertain. V lost 0 bases, J lost 3 bases, and 15 bases lay in between. CDR3 size: 16 residues. Germline V lookup: CDR1 LGHNA, CDR2 YSLEER. CDR3 sequence (DNA): TGCGCCAGCAGCCAAGATAAGGGCCGTTACTTCTACGAGCAGTACTTC. Translating it yields CASSQDKGRYFYEQYF.

Ten or more counts support this clonotype. For the CDR3, the DNA is TGTGCCAGCAGCAACACGCGACAGGGGGCGGACTATGGCTACACCTTC. Its protein is CASSNTRQGADYGYTF. V gene TRBV9 combines with J gene TRBJ1-2, with 10 bases lining up with TRBD1. CDR1 and CDR2 (germline): SGDLS, YYNGEE. The V gene end was trimmed by 4 bases and the J gene end by 3 bases; junction bases not matched to a gene: 9. The CDR3 length is 16 residues. Looking up the rest from reference TRBV9 and TRBJ1-2 gives the full variable domain: DSGVTQTPKHLITATGQRVTLRCSPRSGDLSVYWYQQSLDQGLQFLIQYYNGEERAKGNILERFSAQQFPDLHSELNLSSLELGDSALYFCASSNTRQGADYGYTFGSGTRLTVV.

To note about this clonotype: Compared with germline, one end of the junction differs, possibly owing to a read error. This rearrangement joins TRBV9 to TRBJ2-7; no reliable D call. Germline V gene sequence: CDR1 SGDLS, CDR2 YYNGEE. This CDR3 comprises 12 residues. In DNA, the CDR3 is TGTGCCAGCGGCTCCGTTCCCTACGAGCGGTACTTC. It specifies CASGSVPYERYF. Combining the CDR3 with reference TRBV9 and TRBJ2-7 gives the whole variable domain DSGVTQTPKHLITATGQRVTLRCSPRSGDLSVYWYQQSLDQGLQFLIQYYNGEERAKGNILERFSAQQFPDLHSELNLSSLELGDSALYFCASGSVPYERYFGPGTRLTVT.

The chain uses TRBV7-2 and TRBJ1-2; D is possibly TRBD1 (6 bases). V was shortened by 4 bases and J by 4 bases, with 13 bases between the two germline ends. The CDR3 sequence is 14 residues long. Per germline, CDR1 SGHTA and CDR2 FQGNSA. In DNA, the CDR3 is TGTGCCAGCAGCTCACGGACAGCCCTCTATGGCTACACCTTC. This translates into CASSSRTALYGYTF.

Concerning this clonotype itself: The junction departs from germline at one end; a sequencing error may be responsible. The genes are TRBV12-3 or TRBV12-4 and TRBJ1-1; a possible D gene is TRBD1 (5 bases). This CDR3 has 13 amino acids. The CDR3 loop reads CVSSFLGGTEAFF. In nucleotides, the CDR3 is TGTGTCAGCAGTTTTTTGGGGGGCACTGAAGCTTTCTTT.

This clonotype has at least ten counts. The J gene is TRBJ1-2, the V gene TRBV6-1; D might be TRBD1 (5 bases). V dropped 8 bases and J dropped 2 bases, with 12 bases sitting between them. The CDR3 loop spans 13 amino acids. The germline CDR1 and CDR2 sequences are MNHNS and SASEGT. CDR3 nucleotides: TGTGCCAGCTCAGGTGGGGGGAACTATGGCTACACCTTC. This translates into CASSGGGNYGYTF.

This clonotype was counted a few times. The gene calls are TRBV4-2 and TRBJ2-7, with D tentatively TRBD1 (5 bases). Germline-derived CDR1 and CDR2 are LGHNA and YNFKEQ. Between the trimmed V and J ends, which lost 0 bases and 3 bases, there was a span of 12 bases. CDR3 size: 15 residues. The CDR3 spells CASSQEDNRDYEQYF. In DNA form, the CDR3 reads TGTGCCAGCAGCCAAGAGGACAATAGGGACTACGAGCAGTACTTC.

The chain employs TRBV24-1 and TRBJ2-2, with 14 bases fitting TRBD2. The CDR3 is 17 amino acids. Germline loops: CDR1 KGHDR, CDR2 SFDVKD. Losses at the gene ends were 4 bases for V and 7 bases for J; bases not matched to a gene: 7. The CDR3 region is CATSESGTSGGRGELFF. DNA for the CDR3: TGTGCCACCAGTGAGTCCGGGACTAGCGGGGGCCGCGGGGAGCTGTTTTTT.

This clonotype turned up a few times. The J gene is TRBJ2-5, the V gene TRBV20-1; D is uncertain. Germline V CDR1 and CDR2: DFQATT, SNEGSKA (reference sequence). The V end was cut by 1 base, the J end by 2 bases, with 11 bases between. CDR3 size: 14 residues. In DNA, the CDR3 is TGCAGTGCTAGAGCCGACGAGCCTCAAGAGACCCAGTACTTC. Its translation: CSARADEPQETQYF.

The chain carries TRBV20-1 and TRBJ2-7; 7 bases match TRBD1. V gave up 5 bases and J gave up 1 base; unmatched junction bases: 8. CDR3 size: 14 residues. Germline V gene lookup returns CDR1 DFQATT and CDR2 SNEGSKA (reference sequence). The CDR3 DNA sequence: TGCAGTGCTGCTACCGGGACAGAGTCCTACGAGCAGTACTTC. Its protein product is CSAATGTESYEQYF.

This clonotype was seen many times. The chain has TRBV7-2 and TRBJ1-5; tentatively, D is TRBD1 (5 bases). The CDR3 runs 14 residues. Germline CDR1 and CDR2: SGHTA and FQGNSA. With 4 bases removed from V and 3 bases from J, the gap between germline ends came to 10 bases. DNA for the CDR3: TGTGCCAGCAGCTGGGGGTCTACCAATCAGCCCCAGCATTTT. Translation gives CASSWGSTNQPQHF.

The V and J genes are TRBV25-1 and TRBJ2-3, with D uncertain. The CDR3 sequence is 13 residues long. Trimming took off 1 base at V and 3 bases at J, with 5 bases between the two ends. Germline CDR1 is MGHDK and CDR2 is SYGVNS. The CDR3 protein is CASSEFRTDTQYF. The CDR3 nucleotides are TGTGCCAGCAGTGAATTCAGGACAGATACGCAGTATTTT.

With regard to this clonotype: A much larger clone lies one base from this, so it may be a read error. V gene TRBV6-2 or TRBV6-3 combines with J gene TRBJ2-3, with unresolved D. CDR3 length equals 11 residues. Germline CDR1 reads MNHEY; CDR2 reads SVGEGT. The CDR3 reads CAGSYSWMQYF. CDR3 coding DNA: TGTGCCGGCAGTTACTCGTGGATGCAGTATTTT.